Sequencing of this TCR beta chain was carried out in a study of shared clonotypes between healthy human individuals. Germline CDR1 is SGHVS and CDR2 is FQNEAQ. V lost 1 base and J 3 bases, leaving 4 bases between the germline ends. The CDR3 runs to 12 residues. It was across several immunoSEQ plates that each subset's genomic DNA was evenly split. Per the original data handling: Filtering differed since immunoSEQ provided only junctions, with no quality scores. The table came from immunoSEQ multiplex PCR; TCRdb's copy has only in-frame clones and leaves some out. V, J and clone size reflect that table, while D and trimming were determined from the DNA. The sample yields approximately 2,200,000 clones, approximately 94% seen once. Notes on the study in general: With a handful of donors compared, about 5.2% of naive CD4 clonotypes were shared.

The naive CD8 fraction comprised CD45RO-negative cells positively selected for CCR7 and excluded terminally differentiated effector memory CD45RA+ cells. This clone was recorded only once. Its antigen is unknown. The sample carries other DNA sequences with the same CDR3. Sequenced: naive CD8+ T cells from PBMCs. This clonotype was obtained from a man between 18 and 35 years old in good health. Some clones in this sample may be carry-over from other donors' samples. The genes are TRBV7-8 and TRBJ2-7; D not certain. In DNA, the CDR3 is TGTGCCAGCAGCTTAGGGAGCTACGAGCAGTACTTC. This encodes CASSLGSYEQYF.